The 26 T cell receptor beta chains below all came from one sample that was sequenced in a study of blood T cell repertoires in COVID-19. The method was immunoSEQ multiplex PCR; TCRdb's version includes in-frame clones alone and lacks a portion of them. The sample lists about 67,000 clones, 85% to 90% occurring once. Input material: peripheral blood. These receptors were obtained from a man in his fifties with active COVID-19.

V gene TRBV7-2 combines with J gene TRBJ1-5; D is possibly TRBD1 (5 bases). The germline V gene has CDR1 SGHTA and CDR2 FQGNSA. This CDR3 is 15 amino acids long. V was cut by 4 bases and J by 2 bases, with 12 bases left in between. The CDR3 sequence: CASSSGLRGNQPQHF. CDR3 coding DNA: TGTGCCAGCAGCTCGGGACTCAGGGGCAATCAGCCCCAGCATTTT.

This chain links TRBV19 with TRBJ1-1; tentatively, D is TRBD1 (5 bases). The CDR3 totals 15 residues. The germline CDR1 and CDR2 sequences are LNHDA and SQIVND (reference sequence). Trimming took 3 bases from V and 4 from J, leaving 15 bases between them. CDR3 sequence (DNA): TGTGCCAGTAGTATTCTCCCCCAGGGTATCACTGAAGCTTTCTTT. Translating gives CASSILPQGITEAFF.

This chain links TRBV18 with TRBJ1-2; TRBD1 agrees at 10 bases. In germline, CDR1 is KGHSH, CDR2 LQKENI. The CDR3 sequence is 14 residues long. Trimming cost V 3 bases and J 7 bases; bases outside gene matches: 5. The CDR3 DNA reads as TGTGCCAGCTCACCGACAGGGGGCGACGCTGGCTACACCTTC. It specifies CASSPTGGDAGYTF.

V gene TRBV4-2 combines with J gene TRBJ2-6; 11 positions match TRBD1. Germline V gene lookup returns CDR1 LGHNA and CDR2 YNFKEQ. This CDR3 has 19 amino acids. The ends lost 3 bases at V and 0 bases at J; junction bases unmatched: 7. The CDR3 loop reads CASSHGTGGPYSGANVLTF. The CDR3 DNA is TGTGCCAGCAGCCACGGGACAGGGGGACCATACTCTGGGGCCAACGTCCTGACTTTC.

The sample holds a few counts of this clone. The rearrangement links TRBV7-2 to TRBJ2-1; 7 bases agree with TRBD2. Germline V gene data show CDR1 as SGHTA and CDR2 as FQGNSA. Germline trimming cut 3 bases from V and 0 bases from J; bases unmatched to any gene: 14. The CDR3 is made up of 19 amino acids. CDR3 nucleotides: TGTGCCAGCAGCTTGGTCTCTAGCGGAGTGGGAGGCTCCTACAATGAGCAGTTCTTC. Its protein product is CASSLVSSGVGGSYNEQFF.

V and J are TRBV7-9 and TRBJ2-3; 9 bases agree with TRBD1. Germline values: CDR1 SEHNR, CDR2 FQNEAQ (reference sequence). The CDR3 spans 15 residues. J was trimmed by 9 bases and V by 1 base; bases with no gene match: 8. The CDR3 nucleotides read TGTGCCAGCAGCTTAGGGACAGGGGTAAAGGAGACGCAGTATTTT. This encodes CASSLGTGVKETQYF.

This clone has just a few counts. The chain joins TRBV2 to TRBJ1-5; tentative D call: TRBD1 (5 bases). Looked up from germline, CDR1 is SNHLY and CDR2 is FYNNEI. The CDR3 consists of 14 residues. Trimming took off 7 bases at V and 4 bases at J, with 14 bases between the two ends. Here the CDR3 DNA reads TGTGCCAGCAAGGGAGGAGGGGCAAATCAGCCCCAGCATTTT. Residues: CASKGGGANQPQHF.

There are a few counts of this clone. The chain combines TRBV19 with TRBJ1-2, with 8 nucleotides matching TRBD1. Trimming cost V 7 bases and J 0 bases; bases outside gene matches: 13. The CDR3 runs to 17 residues. The germline V gene encodes CDR1 LNHDA and CDR2 SQIVND (reference sequence). The CDR3 sequence: CASTMGSGGETNYGYTF. The CDR3 region has the DNA TGTGCCAGTACCATGGGGTCAGGGGGCGAGACTAACTATGGCTACACCTTC.

This clone has a handful of counts. The CDR3 sequence is CASSFTGREMNTEAFF. CDR3 sequence (DNA): TGCGCCAGCAGCTTTACAGGCCGGGAGATGAACACTGAAGCTTTCTTT. J is TRBJ1-1 and V is TRBV4-1; a possible D gene is TRBD1 (5 bases). The germline V gene has CDR1 MGHRA and CDR2 YSYEKL. V lost 5 bases, J lost 0 bases, and 16 bases lay in between. The CDR3 is made up of 16 amino acids.

This chain uses TRBV10-3 with TRBJ1-2; 10 nucleotides match TRBD1. J lost 5 bases, V lost 10 bases, and 4 bases had no gene match. CDR1 and CDR2 from the germline V gene are ENHRY and SYGVKD. CDR3 size: 12 residues. The chain's CDR3 is CATGTGAYGYTF. CDR3 DNA sequence: TGTGCCACCGGGACAGGGGCTTATGGCTACACCTTC.

The V gene is TRBV5-1, the J gene TRBJ2-2; 10 bases are shared with TRBD2. V lost 4 bases to trimming and J lost 7 bases; unmatched junction nucleotides: 7. Germline V gene sequence: CDR1 SGHRS, CDR2 YFSETQ. The CDR3 spans 15 residues. The CDR3 loop is CASSQQREGDGELFF. CDR3 DNA sequence: TGCGCCAGCAGCCAACAGCGGGAGGGGGACGGGGAGCTGTTTTTT.

The chain carries TRBV30 and TRBJ2-4; D possibly corresponds to TRBD1 (7 bases). The V and J ends lost 0 bases and 7 bases respectively, with 19 bases between them. The CDR3 runs to 16 residues. Germline values: CDR1 GTSNPN, CDR2 SVGIG (reference sequence). The CDR3 region is CAWSVGGGPGGNIQYF. CDR3 coding DNA: TGTGCCTGGAGTGTAGGGGGCGGTCCAGGAGGGAACATTCAGTACTTC. The full variable domain, with the rest looked up from reference TRBV30 and TRBJ2-4, is SQTIHQWPATLVQPVGSPLSLECTVEGTSNPNLYWYRQAAGRGLQLLFYSVGIGQISSEVPQNLSASRPQDRQFILSSKKLLLSDSGFYLCAWSVGGGPGGNIQYFGAGTRLSVL.

V is TRBV18 and J is TRBJ2-2, with 7 bases that match TRBD1. This CDR3 comprises 15 residues. Trimming at V came to 2 bases and at J to 4 bases, leaving 4 bases not matched to a gene. Germline CDR1 reads KGHSH; CDR2 reads LQKENI. The CDR3 region has the DNA TGTGCCAGCTCACCAGACAGGGTACCCACCGGGGAGCTGTTTTTT. Translated, it gives CASSPDRVPTGELFF.

The chain uses TRBV15 and TRBJ2-7; D is undetermined. CDR3 length: 14 amino acids. V was clipped by 4 bases and J by 7 bases, with 17 bases between them. In germline, CDR1 is LNHNV, CDR2 YYDKDF (reference sequence). The CDR3 DNA reads TGTGCCACCAGCAAAAGTTTTTACTTGACAGAGCAGTACTTC. Its protein is CATSKSFYLTEQYF.

This chain connects TRBV7-6 to TRBJ2-7; a possible D gene is TRBD2 (5 bases). Germline V gene data show CDR1 as SGHVS and CDR2 as FNYEAQ. V shed 5 bases and J shed 7 bases, with 21 bases lying between them. This CDR3 is 15 amino acids long. The CDR3: CASSPRGSRPSEQYF. CDR3 sequence (DNA): TGTGCCAGCAGCCCGAGAGGGAGCCGCCCAAGTGAGCAGTACTTC. The entire variable domain, with the rest obtained from reference TRBV7-6 and TRBJ2-7, is as follows: GAGVSQSPRYKVTKRGQDVALRCDPISGHVSLYWYRQALGQGPEFLTYFNYEAQQDKSGLPNDRFSAERPEGSISTLTIQRTEQRDSAMYRCASSPRGSRPSEQYFGPGTRLTVT.

This clone was counted once. V is TRBV11-3 and J is TRBJ2-1; D may be TRBD1 (6 bases). V dropped 3 bases and J dropped 6 bases, with 9 bases sitting between them. The germline gives CDR1 SGHNT, CDR2 YENEEA. This CDR3 is 13 amino acids long. In nucleotides, the CDR3 is TGTGCCAGCAGCTTCGAAGGGGGCAATGAGCAGTTCTTC. The encoded protein is CASSFEGGNEQFF.

The chain recombines TRBV25-1 with TRBJ2-7, with 8 bases matching TRBD1. V lost 3 bases, J lost 2 bases, and 3 bases stayed unmatched. CDR3 length equals 14 residues. The V gene's germline CDR1 is MGHDK and CDR2 SYGVNS. The CDR3 region is CASSDEQGAYEQYF. Here the CDR3 DNA reads TGTGCCAGCAGTGATGAACAGGGGGCCTACGAGCAGTACTTC.

This sequence joins TRBV10-1 and TRBJ2-1; D gene unclear. Germline V gene sequence: CDR1 WNHNN, CDR2 SYGVQD (reference sequence). V was pared by 6 bases and J by 9 bases, with 12 bases between. This CDR3 has 12 residues. The CDR3, as DNA: TGCGCCAGCAGCCGGGTCTATATTGAGCAGTTCTTC. Its translation is CASSRVYIEQFF.

This rearrangement joins TRBV10-3 to TRBJ1-3; D is unresolved. CDR3 size: 14 residues. Germline V gene sequence: CDR1 ENHRY, CDR2 SYGVKD. Written as DNA, the CDR3 is TGTGCAAGCAGCTCCGGGAACTCTGGAAACACCATATATTTT. Translated: CASSSGNSGNTIYF.

The rearrangement links TRBV14 to TRBJ1-1, with 7 bases identical to TRBD1. CDR3 size: 15 residues. The germline gives CDR1 SGHDN, CDR2 FVKESK. The V gene end was trimmed by 0 bases and the J gene end by 5 bases; junction bases not matched to a gene: 6. CDR3 DNA sequence: TGTGCCAGCAGCCAAGATCGAGGGGGCGGAACTGAAGCTTTCTTT. This sequence encodes CASSQDRGGGTEAFF.

The chain uses TRBV6-2 or TRBV6-3 and TRBJ1-1; D call uncertain. The V and J ends lost 6 bases and 5 bases respectively, with 19 bases between them. This CDR3 has 15 amino acids. The germline V gene encodes CDR1 MNHEY and CDR2 SVGEGT. Written as DNA, the CDR3 is TGTGCCAGCAGCCAGAATCCCAGGTCGGGGACTGAAGCTTTCTTT. This translates into CASSQNPRSGTEAFF.

The genes are TRBV5-1 and TRBJ1-6; perhaps TRBD1 as D (6 bases). V dropped 8 bases and J dropped 1 base, with 16 bases sitting between them. The germline CDR1 and CDR2 sequences are SGHRS and YFSETQ. The CDR3 runs to 16 residues. The chain's CDR3 is CASTTGMGSYNSPLHF. The CDR3 DNA reads as TGCGCCAGTACCACAGGGATGGGGTCCTATAATTCACCCCTCCACTTT.

This clone was recorded only once. The chain couples TRBV7-9 to TRBJ1-2, with 7 positions matching TRBD1. After removal of 6 bases from V and 6 bases from J, the junction contained 13 bases not matched to a gene. The length of the CDR3 is 15 residues. The germline V gene has CDR1 SEHNR and CDR2 FQNEAQ (reference sequence). CDR3 DNA: TGTGCCAGCAGATCAGGGGGGCGCCTTTCAAATGGCTACACCTTC. This sequence encodes CASRSGGRLSNGYTF.

This clone has more than one count but fewer than ten. The chain has TRBV3-1 (or the pseudogene TRBV3-2) and TRBJ1-4; tentative D call: TRBD1 (6 bases). V lost 3 bases and J 6 bases, leaving 17 bases between the germline ends. The CDR3 is 16 residues long. CDR1 is LGHDT and CDR2 is YNNKEL in the germline V gene (reference sequence). CDR3 sequence reads: CASSQGRGGGYEKLFF. CDR3 nucleotide sequence: TGTGCCAGCAGCCAGGGCAGGGGTGGAGGATATGAAAAACTGTTTTTT.

The rearrangement joins TRBV7-9 to TRBJ2-1; 10 nucleotides agree with TRBD1. This CDR3 comprises 14 residues. CDR1 is SEHNR and CDR2 is FQNEAQ in the germline V gene (reference sequence). With 6 bases clipped from V and 9 bases from J, the junction kept 8 bases outside the gene matches. CDR3 bases: TGTGCCAGCAGTTTGGGACAGGGGTTCCCTGAGCAGTTCTTC. Its protein product is CASSLGQGFPEQFF.

The sample holds one count of this clone. V usage is TRBV5-1 and J usage is TRBJ2-1, with 10 bases fitting TRBD2. This CDR3 region has 13 residues. CDR1 is SGHRS, CDR2 YFSETQ, per germline. V shed 4 bases, J shed 9 bases, and the junction held 4 bases outside the gene matches. CDR3 loop: CASSPAGGGEQFF. CDR3 sequence (DNA): TGCGCCAGCAGCCCAGCGGGAGGGGGTGAGCAGTTCTTC.